Each of the 8 T cell receptor beta chains below was sequenced from the same sample in a study of shared T cell receptors in the human thymus. Generated by immunoSEQ multiplex PCR, the TCRdb table keeps only in-frame clones and is missing some. This sample has hundreds of thousands of clones, with 88% found just once. These data also formed part of another study, on human thymus T cells.

Sample: thymocytes. The origin of the receptors is a boy under two years old with a congenital heart defect.

This sequence joins TRBV5-4 and TRBJ2-3; perhaps TRBD2 as D (7 bases). Germline loops: CDR1 SGHNT, CDR2 YYREEE (reference sequence). The V end lost 5 bases, the J end lost 1 base, and 17 bases lay between the germline ends. CDR3 length equals 16 residues. CDR3 sequence: CASRPRGASGTDTQYF. DNA of the CDR3: TGTGCCAGCAGGCCCCGGGGGGCTAGCGGCACAGATACGCAGTATTTT.

The chain couples TRBV19 to TRBJ1-5; D not resolved. This CDR3 spans 14 amino acids. Germline CDR1 LNHDA, CDR2 SQIVND (reference sequence). V lost 3 bases, J lost 0 bases, and 6 bases lay in between. The CDR3 DNA follows: TGTGCCAGTAGTATCCTATATAGCAATCAGCCCCAGCATTTT. Amino acids: CASSILYSNQPQHF.

The genes are TRBV5-1 and TRBJ2-5, with 7 bases matching TRBD2. CDR1 and CDR2 from the germline V gene are SGHRS and YFSETQ. With V trimmed by 4 bases and J by 2 bases, 8 bases remained unmatched. The CDR3 is made up of 15 amino acids. The DNA for the CDR3 is TGCGCCAGCAGCCCTGCAACCGGGGGGCAAGAGACCCAGTACTTC. This encodes CASSPATGGQETQYF. Combining the CDR3 with reference TRBV5-1 and TRBJ2-5 gives the whole variable domain KAGVTQTPRYLIKTRGQQVTLSCSPISGHRSVSWYQQTPGQGLQFLFEYFSETQRNKGNFPGRFSGRQFSNSRSEMNVSTLELGDSALYLCASSPATGGQETQYFGPGTRLLVL.

This clone appeared once. The V gene is TRBV27, the J gene TRBJ1-2; D unresolved. In germline, CDR1 is MNHEY, CDR2 SMNVEV (reference sequence). This CDR3 region has 12 residues. The V gene lost 0 bases and the J gene lost 7 bases, with 6 bases spanning the gap. CDR3 nucleotide sequence: TGTGCCAGCAGTTTATCAACTAGTGGCTACACCTTC. Translation gives CASSLSTSGYTF.

The chain uses TRBV30 and TRBJ1-5, with a weak D call TRBD1 (6 bases). The CDR3 runs 17 residues. In germline, CDR1 is GTSNPN, CDR2 SVGIG (reference sequence). Trimming left V 0 bases short and J 0 bases short, with 15 bases between. CDR3: CAWSVGSRGLSNQPQHF. CDR3 sequence (DNA): TGTGCCTGGAGTGTAGGGTCGCGGGGGCTTAGCAATCAGCCCCAGCATTTT.

The rearrangement uses TRBV28 and TRBJ2-3; 8 positions match TRBD2. V lost 6 bases to trimming and J lost 3 bases; unmatched junction nucleotides: 14. This CDR3 spans 17 amino acids. Germline assignment: CDR1 MDHEN and CDR2 SYDVKM. The CDR3 is CASSLGTGGEPTDTQYF. For the CDR3, the DNA is TGTGCCAGCAGCCTCGGGACGGGGGGGGAGCCTACAGATACGCAGTATTTT.

CDR3 sequence: CASSLVAGNSYEQYF. The CDR3 DNA follows: TGTGCCAGCAGCTTAGTGGCGGGTAACTCCTACGAGCAGTACTTC. The rearrangement uses TRBV7-8 and TRBJ2-7; D is possibly TRBD2 (5 bases). Germline loops: CDR1 SGHVS, CDR2 FQNEAQ. CDR3 size: 15 residues. V was trimmed by 1 base and J by 0 bases, leaving 10 bases between them.

This chain connects TRBV6-6 to TRBJ2-1; weak D call: TRBD2 (6 bases). Germline CDR1 is MNHNY and CDR2 is SVGAGI (reference sequence). The CDR3 runs to 15 residues. V was trimmed by 6 bases and J by 9 bases, leaving 21 bases between them. The CDR3 spells CASRERESLVGEQFF. The CDR3 DNA is TGTGCCAGCAGGGAACGGGAGTCCTTGGTGGGTGAGCAGTTCTTC.